This note documents a single TCR beta chain sequence. The sample's treatment: 19 received Ad26.COV2.S at low or high dose, single or two shots; 5 received placebo; per-sample allocation not given. Following the first vaccine or placebo injection, samples were taken on day 63. Aged 18-55 years, donor was enrolled in Boston in about 2020. This CDR3 has 18 amino acids. V lost 0 bases to trimming and J lost 6 bases, with 18 bases between them. The germline V gene encodes CDR1 SNHLY and CDR2 FYNNEI. This specimen belongs to a study of Ad26.COV2.S vaccination and SARS-CoV-2 variants. Profiled with immunoSEQ multiplex PCR; TCRdb holds only in-frame clones, not every one. This sample has 440,000 or so clones, with 90% found just once.

This chain uses TRBV2 with TRBJ2-6, with D possibly called TRBD1 or TRBD2 (5 bases each). This clonotype was sampled from a person between 18 and 59 years old who received the Ad26.COV2.S COVID-19 vaccine or a placebo. Sequences were derived from peripheral blood, sampled in a trial of Ad26.COV2.S vaccine versus placebo. CDR3 loop: CASSEAWVGGLSANVLTF. CDR3 coding DNA: TGTGCCAGCAGTGAAGCGTGGGTTGGGGGATTGTCGGCCAACGTCCTGACTTTC.